This is a list of T cell receptor beta chains from one sample in a study of blood T cell repertoires in COVID-19. Only in-frame clones appear in the TCRdb table, and some are missing; sequencing was by immunoSEQ multiplex PCR. The repertoire has around 310,000 clones, around 90% of them found once; the top ten carry under 1.1%. Sequenced: peripheral blood. All receptors derive from a woman aged 35 to 49 with COVID-19, enrolled during active disease. The CDR3 runs from the conserved cysteine through the conserved F or W. Fields, in order: CDR3 length, V gene, J gene, clone size, D gene, CDR3 DNA, CDR3 protein. A D gene is named only where the DNA matches it firmly. The listing skips clone size in some rows; elsewhere it reads once, few, many or a size class.

13	TRBV6-4	TRBJ2-2	-	TRBD1	TGTGCCAGCAGTGCAGGGGGCATCGGGGAGCTGTTTTTT	CASSAGGIGELFF
15	TRBV6-5	TRBJ2-1	-	TRBD1	TGTGCCAGCAGTTGGACAGGGGTGTCCTACAATGAGCAGTTCTTC	CASSWTGVSYNEQFF
14	TRBV5-8	TRBJ1-4	-	-	TGTGCCAGCAGCGTGCCGGGTCGAAATGAAAAACTGTTTTTT	CASSVPGRNEKLFF
14	TRBV6-2/TRBV6-3	TRBJ1-2	-	-	TGTGCCAGCAGTTACTCGAGGGTCAGCTATGGCTACACCTTC	CASSYSRVSYGYTF
14	TRBV5-1	TRBJ2-1	-	-	TGCGCCAGCAGCGTGGGAGCTAGCGAGTTTAAGCAGTTCTTC	CASSVGASEFKQFF
15	TRBV5-1	TRBJ2-5	-	-	TGCGCCAGCAGCTTTTCTGCAAAGCTGCAAGAGACCCAGTACTTC	CASSFSAKLQETQYF
13	TRBV6-5	TRBJ2-7	-	-	TGTGCCAGCAGTTATACAGGTTCCTACGAGCAGTACTTC	CASSYTGSYEQYF
16	TRBV3-1/TRBV3-2	TRBJ2-1	-	-	TGTGCCAGCAGCCAAGATACAGAGAGCTCCTACAATGAGCAGTTCTTC	CASSQDTESSYNEQFF
17	TRBV7-6	TRBJ2-2	-	-	TGTGCCAGCAGCTTAGCGTGGTCAGGGGTTTACACCGGGGAGCTGTTTTTT	CASSLAWSGVYTGELFF
15	TRBV6-5	TRBJ2-1	-	-	TGTGCCAGCAGTTACGACTTAAGCCCCTACAATGAGCAGTTCTTC	CASSYDLSPYNEQFF
15	TRBV6-1	TRBJ2-7	-	-	TGTGCCAGCAGTGACACCGGGTCTTACTCCTACGAGCAGTACTTC	CASSDTGSYSYEQYF
14	TRBV3-1/TRBV3-2	TRBJ1-3	-	-	TGTGCCAGCAAACCGGGGAGAGGTGGAAACACCATATATTTT	CASKPGRGGNTIYF
14	TRBV28	TRBJ2-7	-	TRBD1	TGTGCCAGCAGAGGTTCTGGACAGGGCCACGAGCAGTACTTC	CASRGSGQGHEQYF
16	TRBV3-1/TRBV3-2	TRBJ2-1	-	-	TGTGCCAGCAGCCAGAGAGACGGATGGGGAGACGGAGGGCGGTTCTTC	CASSQRDGWGDGGRFF
17	TRBV4-3	TRBJ2-4	once	-	TGCGCCAGCCCCTTTTCCAGGCCCCCTCTAGCCAAAAACATTCAGTACTTC	CASPFSRPPLAKNIQYF
14	TRBV5-1	TRBJ2-7	once	TRBD1	TGCGCCAGCAGCTTCGGACAGGGGGCTAGGGAGCAGTACTTC	CASSFGQGAREQYF
15	TRBV18	TRBJ1-2	-	-	TGTGCCAGCTCACCAAAGAAGAACAGCCATTATGGCTACACCTTC	CASSPKKNSHYGYTF
14	TRBV14	TRBJ2-5	-	TRBD1	TGTGCCAGCAGCCGACAGGGGGCTCAAGAGACCCAGTACTTC	CASSRQGAQETQYF
17	TRBV9	TRBJ2-5	-	TRBD2	TGTGCCAGCAGCCGGACTAGCGGGGGGCCCAACCAAGAGACCCAGTACTTC	CASSRTSGGPNQETQYF
12	TRBV27	TRBJ2-3	-	-	TGTGCCAGCAGCCATCGCACAGATACGCAGTATTTT	CASSHRTDTQYF
13	TRBV5-1	TRBJ2-3	-	-	TGCGCCTCGCGGGGAGAGGGCACAGATACGCAGTATTTT	CASRGEGTDTQYF
15	TRBV9	TRBJ1-2	once	-	TGTGCCAGCAGCGTAGAGGTAACAGCTCTCTATGGCTACACCTTC	CASSVEVTALYGYTF
16	TRBV28	TRBJ2-7	once	TRBD2	TGTGCCAGCAGTTTCCCCTCTAGCGGTTATAACTACGAGCAGTACTTC	CASSFPSSGYNYEQYF
17	TRBV27	TRBJ1-3	-	-	TGTGCCAGCAGTCCCACCCAGGCTCGTCGCTCTGGAAACACCATATATTTT	CASSPTQARRSGNTIYF
16	TRBV28	TRBJ1-2	-	TRBD1	TGTGCCAGCAGTTCCGGGACAGGGGGTGTTAACTATGGCTACACCTTC	CASSSGTGGVNYGYTF
15	TRBV11-2	TRBJ1-5	-	-	TGTGCCAGCAGCTTAGTGGGGGGGCGGTTCATAGCCCAGCATTTT	CASSLVGGRFIAQHF
15	TRBV7-9	TRBJ1-1	-	-	TGTGCCAGCAGACCGAAAGACAGGCTGGGGGCTGAAGCTTTCTTT	CASRPKDRLGAEAFF
16	TRBV5-1	TRBJ2-6	-	-	TGCGCCAGCAGATCATTCGGCAGGGATGGGGCCAACGTCCTGACTTTC	CASRSFGRDGANVLTF
13	TRBV7-9	TRBJ1-2	-	-	TGTGCCAGCAGCTTCCAGGGGAACTATGGCTACACCTTC	CASSFQGNYGYTF
17	TRBV7-2	TRBJ2-5	-	TRBD2	TGTGCCAGCAGCTTAGTGGCTAGCGGGGGTGCGAAAGAGACCCAGTACTTC	CASSLVASGGAKETQYF
13	TRBV14	TRBJ2-1	-	-	TGTGCCAGCAGCCAAGAGCTATCAGCGCAGCAGTTCTTC	CASSQELSAQQFF
14	TRBV7-9	TRBJ1-6	-	TRBD1	TGTGCCAGCAGCCCCAAGACAGGGGAGGAACCCCTCCACTTT	CASSPKTGEEPLHF
14	TRBV7-2	TRBJ2-7	-	-	TGTGCCAGCAGCTTTCTAGACCGTACCTACGAGCAGTACTTC	CASSFLDRTYEQYF
15	TRBV14	TRBJ2-1	-	TRBD2	TGTGCCAGCAGCCAGATCAGACTAGCGCGGAATGAGCAGTTCTTC	CASSQIRLARNEQFF